One sample yielded the 27 T cell receptor beta chains listed below, sequenced in a study of HIV-infected patients and healthy controls (dated by TCRdb to between 2012 and 2015). Follow-up blood from HIV-infected patients was collected roughly three months, about 14 weeks, after antiretroviral therapy began. Whole blood was used without fractionating the cells, so the repertoire represented all peripheral T cells without sorting. To prepare the library, 5' RACE was applied. Sequencing was carried out with an Illumina MiSeq. Reverse transcription of approximately 460 ng RNA was performed with SuperScript III using primers directed against the alpha and beta constant regions. Separate alpha and beta chain libraries were made by chain-specific third strand synthesis with multiplexing indices. The public reads were quality trimmed at Q25 with fastp and then assembled into clones with MiXCR by TCRdb, keeping productive beta chains. Each record represents a unique CDR3 protein, reported with the most common genes and DNA among its rows. Across this sample there are roughly 3,900 distinct CDR3 sequences, with about 8% seen only once. The top ten constitute about 18% of the sample.

This specimen was blood, taken during antiretroviral therapy. Receptors originate from an adult with HIV infection.

This clonotype was recorded many times. The chain uses TRBV7-2 and TRBJ1-4; 9 bases are shared with TRBD1. CDR3 length: 16 amino acids. Losses at the gene ends were 6 bases for V and 6 bases for J; bases not matched to a gene: 11. CDR1 is SGHTA and CDR2 is FQGNSA in the germline V gene. The chain's CDR3 is CASRNPGQGNDEKLFF. In DNA, the CDR3 is TGTGCCAGCAGGAATCCGGGACAGGGTAACGATGAAAAACTGTTTTTT. The complete variable domain, with remaining parts taken from reference TRBV7-2 and TRBJ1-4, reads GAGVSQSPSNKVTEKGKDVELRCDPISGHTALYWYRQSLGQGLEFLIYFQGNSAPDKSGLPSDRFSAERTGGSVSTLTIQRTQQEDSAVYLCASRNPGQGNDEKLFFGSGTQLSVL.

This clonotype was detected only a few times. The CDR3 nucleotides read TGTGCCAGCAGTTACGGGGCAGGGGAGTGGGGCACTGAAGCTTTCTTT. This gives the protein CASSYGAGEWGTEAFF. This sequence joins TRBV6-6 and TRBJ1-1; D possibly corresponds to TRBD1 (6 bases). In germline, CDR1 is MNHNY, CDR2 SVGAGI (reference sequence). V was shortened by 2 bases and J by 4 bases, with 17 bases between the two germline ends. CDR3 length equals 16 residues.

This clonotype is deemed medium-sized (0.01 to 0.1%). The V gene is TRBV13, the J gene TRBJ2-1, with TRBD2 matching 7 bases. The CDR3 covers 19 residues. In germline, CDR1 is PRHDT, CDR2 FYEKMQ (reference sequence). J was trimmed by 5 bases and V by 2 bases; bases with no gene match: 18. The CDR3 sequence is CASSLLPFASLAENNEQFF. The DNA for the CDR3 is TGTGCCAGCAGCTTACTCCCATTCGCTTCGCTAGCGGAAAACAATGAGCAGTTCTTC.

This clonotype was seen ten or more times. The chain is built from TRBV7-9 and TRBJ1-1; D is ambiguous. The CDR3 extends over 13 amino acids. Germline V gives CDR1 SEHNR, CDR2 FQNEAQ (reference sequence). The V gene lost 1 base and the J gene lost 4 bases, with 7 bases spanning the gap. The CDR3 DNA follows: TGTGCCAGCAGCTTAGGACGGGTCACTGAAGCTTTCTTT. Translating it yields CASSLGRVTEAFF.

This clonotype qualifies as medium-sized. This sequence joins TRBV6-5 and TRBJ2-7; 9 bases agree with TRBD1. Germline CDR1 is MNHEY and CDR2 is SVGAGI. CDR3 length: 13 amino acids. V dropped 4 bases and J dropped 5; count of bases not matched to a gene: 3. The CDR3 sequence is CASSLDRGNEQYF. The CDR3 bases are TGTGCCAGCAGTTTAGACAGGGGGAACGAGCAGTACTTC.

The gene calls are TRBV5-5 and TRBJ1-1; D is undetermined. Germline CDR1 and CDR2: SGHKS and YYEKEE (reference sequence). The CDR3 is made up of 16 amino acids. The V end lost 1 base, the J end lost 2 bases, and 15 bases lay between the germline ends. This chain's CDR3 is CASSLSHRPLNTEAFF. DNA for the CDR3: TGTGCCAGCAGCTTGTCACACCGGCCTCTTAACACTGAAGCTTTCTTT.

V usage is TRBV4-1 and J usage is TRBJ1-1; the D gene is possibly TRBD1 (6 bases). V lost 8 bases to trimming and J lost 8 bases, with 12 bases between them. The CDR3 has 11 residues. The germline gives CDR1 MGHRA, CDR2 YSYEKL. This CDR3 is CASQAGTEAFF. Written as DNA, the CDR3 is TGCGCCAGCCAGGCCGGGACAGAAGCTTTCTTT.

This clonotype was counted between two and nine times. The chain is built from TRBV20-1 and TRBJ2-2; TRBD1 matches 8 bases. Germline lookup yields CDR1 DFQATT and CDR2 SNEGSKA (reference sequence). CDR3 length equals 16 residues. With 0 bases clipped from V and 1 base from J, the junction kept 4 bases outside the gene matches. CDR3 residues: CSARDLGTGNTGELFF. CDR3 bases: TGCAGTGCTAGAGATCTAGGGACAGGGAACACCGGGGAGCTGTTTTTT.

Relative to its sample, this clonotype is medium-sized. The CDR3 reads CSVGGGNRYEQYF. DNA for the CDR3: TGCAGCGTTGGAGGAGGGAACAGGTACGAGCAGTACTTC. The chain links TRBV29-1 to TRBJ2-7, with a tentative D call TRBD2 (6 bases). The CDR3 consists of 13 residues. With 4 bases removed from V and 4 bases from J, the gap between germline ends came to 14 bases. Looked up from germline, CDR1 is SQVTM and CDR2 is ANQGSEA.

CDR3 sequence reads: CAISESGGRRSPLHF. The CDR3 nucleotides are TGTGCCATCAGTGAGTCGGGGGGGCGGCGATCACCCCTCCACTTT. The chain links TRBV10-3 to TRBJ1-6; a weak D match, TRBD1 (6 bases). The CDR3 totals 15 residues. From germline, CDR1 is ENHRY and CDR2 SYGVKD. V lost 0 bases to trimming and J lost 10 bases, with 13 bases between them.

Judged by abundance, this clonotype is medium-sized. The chain links TRBV2 to TRBJ1-1; unclear D gene. The CDR3 is made up of 11 amino acids. Germline CDR1 and CDR2: SNHLY and FYNNEI. V lost 4 bases and J lost 8, with 8 bases in between. Written as DNA, the CDR3 is TGTGCCAGCAGTGTGTTTGGCGAAGCTTTCTTT. Its protein product is CASSVFGEAFF.

By share, this clonotype ranks as medium-sized. The chain carries TRBV10-2 and TRBJ1-2, with unresolved D. Germline CDR1 is WSHSY and CDR2 is SAAADI. This CDR3 comprises 12 residues. V was cut by 10 bases and J by 3 bases, with 12 bases left in between. CDR3 bases: TGCGCCACCTTACGGGAGGACTATGGCTACACCTTC. Its translation: CATLREDYGYTF.

This clonotype was counted ten times or more. This rearrangement joins TRBV28 to TRBJ1-1, with TRBD1 matching over 9 bases. V trimming: 5 bases; J trimming: 5 bases; junction bases outside the gene matches: 9. There are 15 residues in the CDR3. CDR1 is MDHEN, CDR2 SYDVKM, per germline. The CDR3 nucleotides read TGTGCCAGCAGTCGGACAGGGGCGGTGGGGACTGAAGCTTTCTTT. This gives the protein CASSRTGAVGTEAFF.

By its share, this clonotype is large. The chain joins TRBV3-1 to TRBJ2-4; D ambiguous. CDR1 and CDR2 (germline): LGHDT, YNNKEL (reference sequence). CDR3 size: 9 residues. Deletions cut 8 bases from V and 8 bases from J, with 4 bases between. CDR3 residues: CASLHIQYF. In DNA, the CDR3 is TGTGCCAGCCTACACATTCAGTACTTC. Full variable domain (outside the CDR3, taken from reference TRBV3-1 and TRBJ2-4): DTAVSQTPKYLVTQMGNDKSIKCEQNLGHDTMYWYKQDSKKFLKIMFSYNNKELIINETVPNRFSPKSPDKAHLNLHINSLELGDSAVYFCASLHIQYFGAGTRLSVL.

This clonotype was counted ten times or more. The CDR3 sequence is CASSVSGTSGNTIYF. The CDR3, as DNA: TGTGCCAGCAGCGTATCGGGGACTTCTGGAAACACCATATATTTT. The rearrangement links TRBV9 to TRBJ1-3; D is possibly TRBD1 (5 bases). This CDR3 has 15 amino acids. In germline, CDR1 is SGDLS, CDR2 YYNGEE. V was pared by 1 base and J by 1 base, with 9 bases between.

Ten or more counts support this clonotype. The chain has TRBV5-1 and TRBJ2-2; TRBD1 might be the D (7 bases). V lost 3 bases to trimming and J lost 5 bases, with 26 bases between them. Looked up from germline, CDR1 is SGHRS and CDR2 is YFSETQ. The CDR3 consists of 19 residues. The CDR3 loop is CASSSTPINRGGGTGELFF. As DNA, the CDR3 is TGCGCCAGCAGCTCGACCCCTATAAACAGGGGAGGAGGAACCGGGGAGCTGTTTTTT.

This clonotype is labeled medium-sized. The CDR3 loop reads CASSPGQGVSYNEQFF. The CDR3 bases are TGCGCCAGCAGCCCGGGACAGGGGGTTTCCTACAATGAGCAGTTCTTC. The rearrangement joins TRBV5-1 to TRBJ2-1; 11 bases match TRBD1. The length of the CDR3 is 16 residues. Germline CDR1 SGHRS, CDR2 YFSETQ. J was trimmed by 1 base and V by 4 bases; bases with no gene match: 4.

By share, this clonotype counts as large. The chain couples TRBV4-1 to TRBJ2-1, with TRBD1 matching over 7 bases. Germline CDR1 reads MGHRA; CDR2 reads YSYEKL. CDR3 length equals 12 residues. V was clipped by 4 bases and J by 7 bases; unmatched bases: 1. The DNA of the CDR3 is TGCGCCAGCAGCCCGACAGGGAATGAGCAGTTCTTC. Translated: CASSPTGNEQFF.

This clonotype was seen ten or more times. The chain couples TRBV6-2 or TRBV6-3 to TRBJ2-6; 8 bases agree with TRBD2. CDR1 MNHEY and CDR2 SVGEGT come from the germline V gene. CDR3 length equals 18 residues. The J segment lost 2 bases and the V segment lost 4 bases, leaving 10 bases of the junction unmatched. CDR3 coding DNA: TGTGCCAGCAGTTCCAACCCGGGACTAGGACCTGGGGCCAACGTCCTGACTTTC. Its protein is CASSSNPGLGPGANVLTF.

The V and J genes are TRBV5-4 and TRBJ2-3; a weak D match, TRBD2 (5 bases). The germline V gene has CDR1 SGHNT and CDR2 YYREEE (reference sequence). Trimming left V 3 bases short and J 0 bases short, with 14 bases between. This CDR3 contains 16 residues. CDR3 region: CASSYRGRSSTDTQYF. The DNA of the CDR3 is TGTGCCAGCAGCTACCGCGGGCGCAGTAGCACAGATACGCAGTATTTT.

By share, this clonotype counts as medium-sized. The chain recombines TRBV6-5 with TRBJ2-4; D gene ambiguous. This CDR3 contains 15 residues. Per the germline V gene, CDR1 is MNHEY and CDR2 is SVGAGI. The V end was cut by 0 bases, the J end by 6 bases, with 12 bases between. CDR3 nucleotides: TGTGCCAGCAGTTACTCTTCAGGAAGTGGAAACATTCAGTACTTC. This encodes CASSYSSGSGNIQYF.

This clonotype was observed a few times. The J gene is TRBJ1-1, the V gene TRBV30; the D is unclear. V was shortened by 5 bases and J by 4 bases, with 11 bases between the two germline ends. From germline, CDR1 is GTSNPN and CDR2 SVGIG (reference sequence). This CDR3 has 12 amino acids. The CDR3 nucleotides read TGTGCCTGGGGGATCACCACCACTGAAGCTTTCTTT. Protein: CAWGITTTEAFF.

The chain employs TRBV11-3 and TRBJ2-1; no definite D call. This CDR3 is built from 13 residues. V dropped 1 base and J dropped 6 bases, with 7 bases sitting between them. Germline values: CDR1 SGHNT, CDR2 YENEEA. This CDR3 reads CASSLALTNEQFF. CDR3 DNA: TGTGCCAGCAGCTTAGCCCTTACCAATGAGCAGTTCTTC.

This clonotype is termed medium-sized. The chain has TRBV5-1 and TRBJ2-3; D may be TRBD1 (6 bases). V was clipped by 3 bases and J by 3 bases, with 11 bases between them. Germline V gene lookup returns CDR1 SGHRS and CDR2 YFSETQ. The CDR3 contains 14 residues. CDR3 coding DNA: TGCGCCAGCAGCTCAGGGGATTGGACAGATACGCAGTATTTT. Its protein is CASSSGDWTDTQYF.

Sample share makes this clonotype medium-sized. The gene calls are TRBV7-9 and TRBJ2-3, with TRBD2 matching over 10 bases. V shed 4 bases and J 3 bases; nucleotides not matched to a gene: 10. CDR3 size: 17 residues. Germline V gene sequence: CDR1 SEHNR, CDR2 FQNEAQ (reference sequence). DNA of the CDR3: TGTGCCAGCAGCTCCACCGGACTAGCGGATATAACAGATACGCAGTATTTT. It specifies CASSSTGLADITDTQYF. Together with reference TRBV7-9 and TRBJ2-3, the CDR3 gives the full variable domain: DTGVSQNPRHKITKRGQNVTFRCDPISEHNRLYWYRQTLGQGPEFLTYFQNEAQLEKSRLLSDRFSAERPKGSFSTLEIQRTEQGDSAMYLCASSSTGLADITDTQYFGPGTRLTVL.

By share of the sample, this clonotype is medium-sized. The CDR3 reads CASDSGPGGAWGTEAFF. CDR3 DNA sequence: TGTGCCAGCGATTCGGGGCCAGGGGGCGCATGGGGGACTGAAGCTTTCTTT. This sequence joins TRBV7-9 and TRBJ1-1, with 8 bases lining up with TRBD1. CDR1 is SEHNR, CDR2 FQNEAQ, per germline (reference sequence). With 8 bases clipped from V and 5 bases from J, the junction kept 19 bases outside the gene matches. The length of the CDR3 is 17 residues.

This clonotype was seen at least ten times. The chain combines TRBV7-6 with TRBJ1-1; no reliable D call. Germline V lookup: CDR1 SGHVS, CDR2 FNYEAQ. V lost 5 bases, J lost 8 bases, and 18 bases lay in between. The CDR3 runs 14 residues. CDR3 amino acids: CASSLEGLLTEAFF. The CDR3 region has the DNA TGTGCCAGCAGCCTGGAAGGGTTACTAACAGAAGCTTTCTTT.